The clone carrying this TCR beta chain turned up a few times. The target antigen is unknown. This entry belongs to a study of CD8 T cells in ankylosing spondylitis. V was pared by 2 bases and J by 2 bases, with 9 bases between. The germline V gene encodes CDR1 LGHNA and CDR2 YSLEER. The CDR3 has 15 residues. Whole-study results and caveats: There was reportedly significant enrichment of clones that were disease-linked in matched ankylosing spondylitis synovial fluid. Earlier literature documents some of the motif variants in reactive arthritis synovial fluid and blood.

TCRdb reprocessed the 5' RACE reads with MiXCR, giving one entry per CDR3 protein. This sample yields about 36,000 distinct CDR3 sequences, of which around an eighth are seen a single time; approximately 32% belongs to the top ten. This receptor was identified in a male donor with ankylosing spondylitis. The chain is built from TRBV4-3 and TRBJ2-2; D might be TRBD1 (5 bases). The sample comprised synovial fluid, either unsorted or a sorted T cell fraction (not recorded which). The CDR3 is CASSQYGHNTGELFF. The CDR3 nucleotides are TGCGCCAGCAGCCAATACGGACACAACACCGGGGAGCTGTTTTTT.